The T cell receptor (beta chain) described here comes from a study of blood T cell repertoires in COVID-19. Study-wide background: Sources were T cells, B-cell-depleted T cells, or PBMCs; the material itself was cDNA or gDNA.

Authors' processing steps: Amplified reference gene primers provided the basis for estimating nucleated cell counts. Repertoires were generated with immunoSEQ multiplex PCR, while TCRdb's copy carries only in-frame clones and drops some. That table gives V, J and clone size, and the DNA gave D and trimming. The data hold about 260,000 clones, with approximately 84% observed a single time. The CDR3 contains 14 residues. Germline CDR1 and CDR2: SGHDT and YYEEEE. The ends lost 5 bases at V and 8 bases at J; junction bases unmatched: 12. The TCR sequence derives from a human donor in a cohort sampled during active COVID-19. This chain connects TRBV5-6 to TRBJ1-2; the match to TRBD1 covers 7 bases. Sequenced sample: peripheral blood. Written as DNA, the CDR3 is TGTGCCAGCAGGGTCCGACAGGGCAAGTCGGGCTACACCTTC. It encodes CASRVRQGKSGYTF.